Considering frequency, the clone carrying this TCR beta chain is medium-sized (0.01 to 0.1%). The antigen is undetermined. This entry is derived from a study of T cells expressing NK-cell markers. Whole-study context: The study drew TCR beta repertoires from sorted CD3+CD56+NKG2C+, CD3+CD56+NKG2C- and CD3+CD56-NKG2C+ T cells. HCMV seropositivity characterized seven of the eight sequenced donors, and seronegativity one.

Notes on the study in general: Whether expanded NKG2C+ T cell clones were HCMV specific stayed uncertain.

TCRdb reprocessed the 5' RACE reads and reports one entry per CDR3 protein, with no DNA. The sample totals about 8,000 distinct CDR3 sequences; its top ten clones hold around 9.3%. The CDR3 has 14 amino acids. The germline V gene has CDR1 SGHRS and CDR2 YFSETQ. The chain links TRBV5-1 to TRBJ2-7. This receptor was identified in a man younger than 30 in good health. The sequenced sample was blood T cells: a sorted CD56 or NKG2C T cell subset, CD4+ or CD8+ T cells, or bulk PBMC T cells (not recorded which). This chain's CDR3 is CASSLVARNDEQYF.